There are many counts of the clone carrying this TCR beta chain. The antigen is not known. Assembly of TCR beta libraries relied on iRepertoire HTBI primers together with Arm-PCR of CDR3 regions. TCRdb re-called the multiplex PCR reads with MiXCR, one entry per CDR3 protein. The table records roughly 440,000 distinct CDR3 sequences, approximately 16% of them present only once. Time point reported: newly diagnosed GD, antithyroid drugs for less than 3 months. There was RNA extracted from PBMCs, and the TCR library was made from it. CDR1 SGHRS and CDR2 YFSETQ come from the germline V gene. The V and J ends lost 1 base and 3 bases respectively, with 10 bases between them. The CDR3 length is 15 residues. This sample was taken from a study of regulatory T cells in long-lasting Graves disease. At the level of the study: Freshly diagnosed Graves' patients had used antithyroid drugs for under 3 months. Overall study results and limits: Compared with new cases, persistent Graves' patients showed reduced TCR diversity. Accuracy was perhaps lowered by the small sample size.

The same data also went into a second study, on T cells in Graves' hyperthyroidism and ophthalmopathy.

The receptor's source is a woman between 18 and 30 years old with Graves disease. This chain connects TRBV5-1 to TRBJ2-2; D ambiguous. Sequencing was performed on peripheral blood mononuclear cells (PBMCs), taken at new diagnosis, from a patient treated with antithyroid drugs. The CDR3 DNA reads TGCGCCAGCAGCTTGAGGACGGGTGACACCGGGGAGCTGTTTTTT. Translated, it gives CASSLRTGDTGELFF. Using reference TRBV5-1 and TRBJ2-2 for the parts outside the CDR3, the full variable domain is KAGVTQTPRYLIKTRGQQVTLSCSPISGHRSVSWYQQTPGQGLQFLFEYFSETQRNKGNFPGRFSGRQFSNSRSEMNVSTLELGDSALYLCASSLRTGDTGELFFGEGSRLTVL.